These T cell receptor beta chains were read from a single sample in a study of blood T cell repertoires in COVID-19. TCRdb's table, derived via immunoSEQ multiplex PCR, lists solely in-frame clones and lacks some. The sample records 300,000 to 350,000 clones, over 80% being singletons. Sequencing was performed on peripheral blood. These receptors came from a man aged 25 to 40 with COVID-19, enrolled during active disease. Both conserved end residues are part of each CDR3. D genes are given only for firm matches. A row's size may be missing; if present it is once, few, many or a size class.

V	size	D	J	DNA	CDR3
TRBV2	-	-	TRBJ1-4	TGTGCCAGCAGTCAGGCCCCCCCCGGACACAGAACAAGTGTACTTGAAAAACTGTTTTTT	CASSQAPPGHRTSVLEKLFF
TRBV18	-	-	TRBJ2-3	TGTGCCAGCTCACCTTTGGGAGCTGATACGCAGTATTTT	CASSPLGADTQYF
TRBV25-1	once	-	TRBJ2-3	TGTGCCAGCAGTGAATCCACTAGAACCACAGATACGCAGTATTTT	CASSESTRTTDTQYF
TRBV7-9	-	-	TRBJ2-3	TGTGCCAGCAGCCCCCCGGGGGCAGATACGCAGTATTTT	CASSPPGADTQYF
TRBV9	-	TRBD1	TRBJ2-7	TGTGCCAGCAGCCCCGAGGGGGCAGGGGGTCGTCACGAGCAGTACTTC	CASSPEGAGGRHEQYF
TRBV11-2	-	-	TRBJ1-3	TGTGCCAGCAGCTTAGGCGGCAGGGCTGGAAACACCATATATTTT	CASSLGGRAGNTIYF
TRBV7-2	once	-	TRBJ1-5	TGTGCCAGCAGCTCTCATTCCGGGGATCAGCCCCAGCATTTT	CASSSHSGDQPQHF
TRBV20-1	-	-	TRBJ2-5	TGCAGTGCTAGGAGGGAGACCCAGTACTTC	CSARRETQYF
TRBV7-2	-	TRBD2	TRBJ2-5	TGTGCCAGCAGCTTAGGGGGGGGTGGGCTCGGAGAGACCCAGTACTTC	CASSLGGGGLGETQYF
TRBV28	once	TRBD1	TRBJ2-7	TGTGCCAGCAGTGACAACAGGGGCGACGAGCAGTACTTC	CASSDNRGDEQYF